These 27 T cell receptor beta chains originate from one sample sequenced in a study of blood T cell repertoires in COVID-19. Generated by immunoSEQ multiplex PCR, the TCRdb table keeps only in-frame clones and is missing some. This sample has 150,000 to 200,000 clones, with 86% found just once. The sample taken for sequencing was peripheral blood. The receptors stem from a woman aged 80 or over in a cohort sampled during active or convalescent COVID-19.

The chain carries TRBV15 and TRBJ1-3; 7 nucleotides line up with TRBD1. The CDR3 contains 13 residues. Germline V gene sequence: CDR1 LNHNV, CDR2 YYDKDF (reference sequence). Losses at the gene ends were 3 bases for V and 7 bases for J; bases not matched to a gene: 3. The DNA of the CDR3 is TGTGCCACCAGCAGGGACAGGCGGAACACCATATATTTT. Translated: CATSRDRRNTIYF.

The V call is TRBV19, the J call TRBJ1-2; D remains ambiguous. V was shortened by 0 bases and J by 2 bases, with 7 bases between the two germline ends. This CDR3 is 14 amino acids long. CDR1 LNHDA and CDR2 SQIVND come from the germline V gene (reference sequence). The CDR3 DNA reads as TGTGCCAGTAGTATAGAGGGCAGGAACTATGGCTACACCTTC. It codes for CASSIEGRNYGYTF. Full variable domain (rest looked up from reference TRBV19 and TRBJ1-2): DGGITQSPKYLFRKEGQNVTLSCEQNLNHDAMYWYRQDPGQGLRLIYYSQIVNDFQKGDIAEGYSVSREKKESFPLTVTSAQKNPTAFYLCASSIEGRNYGYTFGSGTRLTVV.

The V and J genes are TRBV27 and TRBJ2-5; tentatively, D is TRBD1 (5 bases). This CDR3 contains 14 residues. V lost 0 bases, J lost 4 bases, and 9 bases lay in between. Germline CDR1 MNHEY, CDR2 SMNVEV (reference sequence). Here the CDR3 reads CASSLSTEVETQYF. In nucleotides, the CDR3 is TGTGCCAGCAGTTTATCGACAGAGGTAGAGACCCAGTACTTC.

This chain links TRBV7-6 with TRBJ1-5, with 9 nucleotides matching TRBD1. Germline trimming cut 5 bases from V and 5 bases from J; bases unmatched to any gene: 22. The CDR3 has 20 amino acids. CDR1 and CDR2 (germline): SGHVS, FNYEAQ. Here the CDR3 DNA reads TGTGCCAGCAGCCGAACCTTGGGAGGAACCGGGACAGGGAAGGATCAGCCCCAGCATTTT. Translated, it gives CASSRTLGGTGTGKDQPQHF.

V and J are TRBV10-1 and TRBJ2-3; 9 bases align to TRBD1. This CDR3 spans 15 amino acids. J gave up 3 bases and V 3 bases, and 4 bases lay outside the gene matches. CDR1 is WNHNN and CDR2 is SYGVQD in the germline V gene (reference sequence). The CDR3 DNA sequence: TGCGCCAGCAGTGATATCGGACAGGGGACAGATACGCAGTATTTT. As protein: CASSDIGQGTDTQYF.

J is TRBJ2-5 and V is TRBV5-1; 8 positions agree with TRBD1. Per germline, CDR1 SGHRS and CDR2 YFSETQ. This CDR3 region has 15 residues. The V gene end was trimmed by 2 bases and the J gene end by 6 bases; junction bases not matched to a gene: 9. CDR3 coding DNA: TGCGCCAGCAGCTTAAACACAGGGGGTGTAAAGACCCAGTACTTC. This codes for CASSLNTGGVKTQYF.

CDR3 in amino acids: CASSLRLAGVRETQYF. The CDR3 coding sequence is TGTGCCAGCAGCCTGAGACTAGCGGGAGTTCGTGAGACCCAGTACTTC. The rearrangement uses TRBV5-4 and TRBJ2-5; 12 nucleotides align to TRBD2. This CDR3 is built from 16 residues. With V trimmed by 4 bases and J by 5 bases, 9 bases remained unmatched. Looked up from germline, CDR1 is SGHNT and CDR2 is YYREEE (reference sequence).

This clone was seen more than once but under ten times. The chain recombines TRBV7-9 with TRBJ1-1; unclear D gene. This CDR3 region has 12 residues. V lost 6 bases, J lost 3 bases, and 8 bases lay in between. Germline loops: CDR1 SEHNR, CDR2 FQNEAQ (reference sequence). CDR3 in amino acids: CASSRLDTEAFF. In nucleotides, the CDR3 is TGTGCCAGCAGTCGCTTAGACACTGAAGCTTTCTTT.

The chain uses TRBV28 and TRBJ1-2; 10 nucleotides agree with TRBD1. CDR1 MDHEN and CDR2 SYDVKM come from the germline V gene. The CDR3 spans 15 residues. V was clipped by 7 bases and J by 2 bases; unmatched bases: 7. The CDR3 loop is CASTVGTGENYGYTF. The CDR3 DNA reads TGTGCCAGCACCGTTGGGACAGGGGAGAACTATGGCTACACCTTC.

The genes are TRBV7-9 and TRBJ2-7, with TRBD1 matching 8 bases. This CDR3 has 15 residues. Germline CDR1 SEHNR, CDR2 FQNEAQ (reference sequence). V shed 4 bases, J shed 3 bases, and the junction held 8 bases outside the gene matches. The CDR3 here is CASSSGTGRFYEQYV. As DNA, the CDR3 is TGTGCCAGCAGCTCCGGGACAGGCAGATTCTACGAGCAGTACGTC.

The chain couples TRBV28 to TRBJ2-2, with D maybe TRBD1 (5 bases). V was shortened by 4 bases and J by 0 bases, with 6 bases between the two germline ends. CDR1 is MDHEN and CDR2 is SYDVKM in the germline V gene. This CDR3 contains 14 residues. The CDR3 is CASSYRTNTGELFF. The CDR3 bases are TGTGCCAGCAGTTACAGGACGAACACCGGGGAGCTGTTTTTT.

Here the CDR3 reads CASSPRGGLSPEAFF. The CDR3 DNA follows: TGTGCCAGCAGCCCCCGGGGGGGCCTGAGCCCTGAAGCTTTCTTT. This chain connects TRBV11-2 to TRBJ1-1; tentatively, D is TRBD1 (6 bases). CDR1 SGHAT and CDR2 FQNNGV come from the germline V gene. Deletions cut 5 bases from V and 6 bases from J, with 19 bases between. The CDR3 runs to 15 residues. The whole variable domain, remainder taken from reference TRBV11-2 and TRBJ1-1, is EAGVAQSPRYKIIEKRQSVAFWCNPISGHATLYWYQQILGQGPKLLIQFQNNGVVDDSQLPKDRFSAERLKGVDSTLKIQPAKLEDSAVYLCASSPRGGLSPEAFFGQGTRLTVV.

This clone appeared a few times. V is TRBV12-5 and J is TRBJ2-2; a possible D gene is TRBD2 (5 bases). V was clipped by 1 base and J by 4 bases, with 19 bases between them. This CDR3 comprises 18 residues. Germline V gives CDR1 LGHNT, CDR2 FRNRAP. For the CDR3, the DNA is TGTGCTAGTGGTTTGGCCCTTAGAGCAGGACTTGGCACCGGGGAGCTGTTTTTT. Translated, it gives CASGLALRAGLGTGELFF. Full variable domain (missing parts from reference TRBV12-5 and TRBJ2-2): DARVTQTPRHKVTEMGQEVTMRCQPILGHNTVFWYRQTMMQGLELLAYFRNRAPLDDSGMPKDRFSAEMPDATLATLKIQPSEPRDSAVYFCASGLALRAGLGTGELFFGEGSRLTVL.

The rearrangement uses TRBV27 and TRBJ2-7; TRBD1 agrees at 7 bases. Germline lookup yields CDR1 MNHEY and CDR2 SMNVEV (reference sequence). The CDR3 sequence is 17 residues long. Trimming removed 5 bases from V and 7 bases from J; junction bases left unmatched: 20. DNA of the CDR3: TGTGCCAGCAGTCAAAAGTTAGCACGACAGGGCGTGGGGGAGCAGTACTTC. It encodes CASSQKLARQGVGEQYF.

CDR3 DNA: TGTGCCAGCAGTTTGCACAAATTCTCGCTAGACTACGAGCAGTACTTC. This encodes CASSLHKFSLDYEQYF. The chain uses TRBV28 and TRBJ2-7; D remains unclear. The CDR3 contains 16 residues. Germline V gene lookup returns CDR1 MDHEN and CDR2 SYDVKM. V shed 3 bases and J shed 3 bases, with 18 bases lying between them.

The CDR3 DNA follows: TGTGCCAGTAGTATCGGGGAAGAGACCCAGTACTTC. Amino acids: CASSIGEETQYF. The gene calls are TRBV19 and TRBJ2-5, with a tentative D call TRBD2 (5 bases). The ends were cut back, 3 bases at V and 3 bases at J, with 5 bases in the middle. This CDR3 comprises 12 residues. Germline V lookup: CDR1 LNHDA, CDR2 SQIVND (reference sequence).

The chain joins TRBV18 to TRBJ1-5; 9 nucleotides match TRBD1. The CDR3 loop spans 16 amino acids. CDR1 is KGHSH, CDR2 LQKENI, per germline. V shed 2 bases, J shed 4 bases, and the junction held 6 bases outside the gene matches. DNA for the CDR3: TGTGCCAGCTCACCAGGACAGGGGTCGACGAATCAGCCCCAGCATTTT. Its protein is CASSPGQGSTNQPQHF. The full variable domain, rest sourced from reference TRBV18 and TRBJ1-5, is NAGVMQNPRHLVRRRGQEARLRCSPMKGHSHVYWYRQLPEEGLKFMVYLQKENIIDESGMPKERFSAEFPKEGPSILRIQQVVRGDSAAYFCASSPGQGSTNQPQHFGDGTRLSIL.

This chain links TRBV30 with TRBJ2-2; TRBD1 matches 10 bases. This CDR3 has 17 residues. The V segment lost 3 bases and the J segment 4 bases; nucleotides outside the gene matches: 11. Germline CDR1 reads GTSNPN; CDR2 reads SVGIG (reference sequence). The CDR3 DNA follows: TGTGCCTGGAGGGAAGACACAGGACAGGGGGTCACCGGGGAGCTGTTTTTT. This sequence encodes CAWREDTGQGVTGELFF.

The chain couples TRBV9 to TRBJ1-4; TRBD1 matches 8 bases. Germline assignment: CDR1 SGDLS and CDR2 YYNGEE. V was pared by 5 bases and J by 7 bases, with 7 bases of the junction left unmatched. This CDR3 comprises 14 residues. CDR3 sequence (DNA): TGTGCCAGCAGTACCGGACAGGGAAGTGAAAAACTGTTTTTT. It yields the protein CASSTGQGSEKLFF.

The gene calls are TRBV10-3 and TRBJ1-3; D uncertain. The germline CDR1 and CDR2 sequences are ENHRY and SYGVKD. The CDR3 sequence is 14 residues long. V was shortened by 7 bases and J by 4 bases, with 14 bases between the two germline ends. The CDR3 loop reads CAINTSPGGNTIYF. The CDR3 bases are TGTGCCATCAACACCAGCCCGGGGGGAAACACCATATATTTT.

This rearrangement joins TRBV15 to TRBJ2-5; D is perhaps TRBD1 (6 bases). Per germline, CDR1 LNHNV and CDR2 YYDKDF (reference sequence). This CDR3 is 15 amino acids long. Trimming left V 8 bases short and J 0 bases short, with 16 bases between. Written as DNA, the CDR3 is TGTGCCACCGGCCCGTACTACAGGGACCAAGAGACCCAGTACTTC. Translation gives CATGPYYRDQETQYF.

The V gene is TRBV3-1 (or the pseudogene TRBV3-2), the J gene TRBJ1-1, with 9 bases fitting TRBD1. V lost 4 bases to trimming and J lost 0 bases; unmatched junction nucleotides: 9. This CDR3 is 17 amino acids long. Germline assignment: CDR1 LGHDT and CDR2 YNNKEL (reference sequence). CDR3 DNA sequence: TGTGCCAGCAGCCCTCTACCGGGACAGGGAGTGAACACTGAAGCTTTCTTT. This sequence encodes CASSPLPGQGVNTEAFF.

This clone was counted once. The CDR3: CASSFSGTYNSPLHF. CDR3 sequence (DNA): TGTGCCAGCAGTTTCTCCGGGACATACAATTCACCCCTCCACTTT. This chain joins TRBV27 and TRBJ1-6; D is perhaps TRBD1 (6 bases). V gave up 3 bases and J gave up 7 bases, with 13 bases separating them. Germline-derived CDR1 and CDR2 are MNHEY and SMNVEV (reference sequence). This CDR3 contains 15 residues.

CDR3 sequence: CASSSQGRDSPLHF. The CDR3 DNA reads TGTGCCAGCAGCTCTCAAGGGCGGGATTCACCCCTCCACTTT. V and J are TRBV7-2 and TRBJ1-6; D is unclear. Between the trimmed V and J ends, which lost 4 bases and 8 bases, there was a span of 12 bases. CDR1 is SGHTA, CDR2 FQGNSA, per germline. The CDR3 contains 14 residues. Complete variable domain (other parts from reference TRBV7-2 and TRBJ1-6): GAGVSQSPSNKVTEKGKDVELRCDPISGHTALYWYRQSLGQGLEFLIYFQGNSAPDKSGLPSDRFSAERTGGSVSTLTIQRTQQEDSAVYLCASSSQGRDSPLHFGNGTRLTVT.

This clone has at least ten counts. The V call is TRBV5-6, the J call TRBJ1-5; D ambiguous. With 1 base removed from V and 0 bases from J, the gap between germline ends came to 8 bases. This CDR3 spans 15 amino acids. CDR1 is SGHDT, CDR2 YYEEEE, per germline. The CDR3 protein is CASSLYSYSNQPQHF. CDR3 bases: TGTGCCAGCAGCTTGTACAGTTATAGCAATCAGCCCCAGCATTTT.

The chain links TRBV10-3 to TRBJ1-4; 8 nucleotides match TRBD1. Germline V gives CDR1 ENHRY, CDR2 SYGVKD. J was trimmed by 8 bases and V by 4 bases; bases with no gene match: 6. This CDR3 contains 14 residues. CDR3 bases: TGTGCCATCAGTGCGGACAGGGATGGCGAAAAACTGTTTTTT. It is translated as CAISADRDGEKLFF.

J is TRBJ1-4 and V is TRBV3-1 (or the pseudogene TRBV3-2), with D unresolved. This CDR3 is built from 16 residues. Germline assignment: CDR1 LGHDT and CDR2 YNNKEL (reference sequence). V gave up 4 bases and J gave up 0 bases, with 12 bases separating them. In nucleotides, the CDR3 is TGTGCCAGCAGCCCCGGAGTTACTGCAACTAATGAAAAACTGTTTTTT. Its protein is CASSPGVTATNEKLFF.